The 29 T cell receptor beta chains listed next were all sequenced from one sample in a study of beta chain features in type 1 diabetes. The investigators reverse transcribed all of the isolated RNA, so they sequenced expressed TCRB transcripts. Some clones are missing from TCRdb's copy, which holds only in-frame ones; the method was immunoSEQ multiplex PCR. The profile shows about 360,000 clones, around 12% of them singletons. The specimen sequenced was naive CD4+ T cells from blood. The receptors come from a man aged 18 to 30 in good health.

The V call is TRBV7-3, the J call TRBJ2-5, with TRBD2 as a possible D gene (6 bases). Germline CDR1 reads SGHTA; CDR2 reads FQGTGA. The CDR3 covers 14 residues. Trimming stripped 0 bases from V and 4 bases from J, with 9 bases between. CDR3 DNA: TGTGCCAGCAGCTTAACGGCGGGGCGAGAGACCCAGTACTTC. It translates to CASSLTAGRETQYF.

The chain recombines TRBV6-1 with TRBJ2-7; 12 bases fit TRBD2. CDR3 length: 15 amino acids. Germline-derived CDR1 and CDR2 are MNHNS and SASEGT. With 4 bases clipped from V and 5 bases from J, the junction kept 6 bases outside the gene matches. CDR3 nucleotide sequence: TGTGCCAGCAGTGGGGGGACTAGCGGGTTCCACGAGCAGTACTTC. Protein product: CASSGGTSGFHEQYF.

The chain is built from TRBV5-1 and TRBJ2-7, with D uncertain. The germline gives CDR1 SGHRS, CDR2 YFSETQ. This CDR3 contains 15 residues. The germline V and J ends were trimmed by 2 bases and 6 bases, with 18 bases remaining between them. CDR3 residues: CASSFSHGGPREQYF. CDR3 coding DNA: TGCGCCAGCAGCTTCAGCCATGGCGGCCCGCGCGAGCAGTACTTC. The full variable domain, its missing parts supplied by reference TRBV5-1 and TRBJ2-7, is KAGVTQTPRYLIKTRGQQVTLSCSPISGHRSVSWYQQTPGQGLQFLFEYFSETQRNKGNFPGRFSGRQFSNSRSEMNVSTLELGDSALYLCASSFSHGGPREQYFGPGTRLTVT.

The rearrangement links TRBV5-1 to TRBJ2-3, with 12 positions matching TRBD2. The CDR3 covers 17 residues. The junction had 9 bases not matched to a gene; V was cut back by 1 base and J by 6 bases. From germline, CDR1 is SGHRS and CDR2 YFSETQ. CDR3 nucleotides: TGCGCCAGCAGCTTGTTGTCTAGCGGGGGGGCTTTGGATACGCAGTATTTT. Translation: CASSLLSSGGALDTQYF.

This clone was observed a handful of times. The chain uses TRBV18 and TRBJ2-7, with 10 bases identical to TRBD1. This CDR3 region has 13 residues. The trim removed 0 bases at V and 7 bases at J, leaving 0 bases unmatched. CDR1 is KGHSH, CDR2 LQKENI, per germline. The CDR3 loop is CASSPPDRGEQYF. In nucleotides, the CDR3 is TGTGCCAGCTCACCACCGGACAGGGGGGAGCAGTACTTC.

This clone appeared a few times. The chain joins TRBV28 to TRBJ1-2, with 8 positions matching TRBD1. CDR1 is MDHEN and CDR2 is SYDVKM in the germline V gene. The CDR3 is 12 residues long. Germline trimming cut 3 bases from V and 9 bases from J; bases unmatched to any gene: 3. The CDR3: CASSFRTGRYTF. The DNA of the CDR3 is TGTGCCAGCAGTTTTAGGACAGGGCGCTACACCTTC.

This chain uses TRBV13 with TRBJ2-7; 8 nucleotides line up with TRBD2. V trimming: 4 bases; J trimming: 2 bases; junction bases outside the gene matches: 13. The CDR3 spans 17 residues. Germline CDR1 and CDR2: PRHDT and FYEKMQ (reference sequence). In DNA form, the CDR3 reads TGTGCCAGCAGCTCGAAAATCTTGCGGGGGGTCACCTACGAGCAGTACTTC. Translating gives CASSSKILRGVTYEQYF.

This clone has only a few counts. This rearrangement joins TRBV30 to TRBJ1-2, with D maybe TRBD1 (6 bases). Per the germline V gene, CDR1 is GTSNPN and CDR2 is SVGIG (reference sequence). The CDR3 contains 12 residues. Trimming stripped 8 bases from V and 4 bases from J, with 14 bases between. The CDR3 region has the DNA TGTGCCAGATCTACGGACAGCTATGGCTACACCTTC. As protein: CARSTDSYGYTF.

This clone was detected only a few times. V gene TRBV7-2 combines with J gene TRBJ2-7; 8 nucleotides line up with TRBD2. Losses at the gene ends were 2 bases for V and 1 base for J; bases not matched to a gene: 4. CDR1 and CDR2 from the germline V gene are SGHTA and FQGNSA. The CDR3 spans 15 residues. The CDR3 loop is CASSLIGGASYEQYF. CDR3 in DNA: TGTGCCAGCAGCTTAATCGGGGGGGCTTCCTACGAGCAGTACTTC.

V gene TRBV10-3 combines with J gene TRBJ1-2; 9 nucleotides line up with TRBD1. Germline CDR1 ENHRY, CDR2 SYGVKD. CDR3 length: 16 amino acids. Losses at the gene ends were 9 bases for V and 3 bases for J; bases not matched to a gene: 14. This CDR3 reads CAIKAGQGILDYGYTF. The CDR3 nucleotides are TGTGCCATTAAAGCGGGACAGGGTATCCTTGACTATGGCTACACCTTC.

This clone turned up a few times. The chain is built from TRBV29-1 and TRBJ2-3; 7 positions agree with TRBD1. The germline V gene encodes CDR1 SQVTM and CDR2 ANQGSEA. V shed 5 bases and J 2 bases; nucleotides not matched to a gene: 10. The CDR3 has 15 amino acids. The CDR3 reads CSVTRTGPLTDTQYF. The CDR3 DNA sequence: TGCAGCGTTACCCGGACAGGTCCGCTCACAGATACGCAGTATTTT.

This clone has just a few counts. V gene TRBV18 combines with J gene TRBJ1-3, with D maybe TRBD1 (6 bases). Germline V gives CDR1 KGHSH, CDR2 LQKENI. The V end lost 5 bases, the J end lost 1 base, and 18 bases lay between the germline ends. The CDR3 has 17 residues. The CDR3 loop reads CASSSHRVDSSGNTIYF. Written as DNA, the CDR3 is TGTGCCAGCTCATCCCACAGGGTGGATTCGTCTGGAAACACCATATATTTT.

A few counts support this clone. V is TRBV28 and J is TRBJ2-7, with 7 bases aligning to TRBD1. The length of the CDR3 is 12 residues. Germline CDR1 and CDR2: MDHEN and SYDVKM. Trimming took 10 bases from V and 2 from J; bases not matched to a gene: 5. The CDR3 region is CATLGQTYEQYF. The CDR3, as DNA: TGTGCCACTTTGGGACAGACCTACGAGCAGTACTTC. The full variable domain, with the rest looked up from reference TRBV28 and TRBJ2-7, is DVKVTQSSRYLVKRTGEKVFLECVQDMDHENMFWYRQDPGLGLRLIYFSYDVKMKEKGDIPEGYSVSREKKERFSLILESASTNQTSMYLCATLGQTYEQYFGPGTRLTVT.

The rearrangement uses TRBV19 and TRBJ2-3; D call uncertain. V lost 5 bases and J 0 bases, leaving 6 bases between the germline ends. CDR3 length equals 13 residues. CDR1 and CDR2 (germline): LNHDA, SQIVND (reference sequence). Written as DNA, the CDR3 is TGTGCCAGTAGTCCAATGAGCACAGATACGCAGTATTTT. It specifies CASSPMSTDTQYF.

This clone appeared a few times. The J gene is TRBJ2-7, the V gene TRBV10-3; TRBD2 matches 7 bases. The V gene end was trimmed by 10 bases and the J gene end by 2 bases; junction bases not matched to a gene: 5. Per the germline V gene, CDR1 is ENHRY and CDR2 is SYGVKD. This CDR3 spans 12 amino acids. DNA for the CDR3: TGTGCCACCAGCGGGGATGCCTACGAGCAGTACTTC. Its translation is CATSGDAYEQYF.

The chain links TRBV30 to TRBJ1-1, with unresolved D. This CDR3 comprises 12 residues. Per germline, CDR1 GTSNPN and CDR2 SVGIG (reference sequence). V was trimmed by 3 bases and J by 2 bases, leaving 7 bases between them. The CDR3, as DNA: TGTGCCTGGAGGAGGCTAAACACTGAAGCTTTCTTT. Amino acid sequence: CAWRRLNTEAFF. Full variable domain (outside the CDR3, taken from reference TRBV30 and TRBJ1-1): SQTIHQWPATLVQPVGSPLSLECTVEGTSNPNLYWYRQAAGRGLQLLFYSVGIGQISSEVPQNLSASRPQDRQFILSSKKLLLSDSGFYLCAWRRLNTEAFFGQGTRLTVV.

V and J are TRBV6-6 and TRBJ2-3; TRBD2 is a possible D gene (6 bases). CDR3 length: 15 amino acids. From germline, CDR1 is MNHNY and CDR2 SVGAGI (reference sequence). Trimming took 5 bases from V and 1 from J, leaving 13 bases between them. CDR3 residues: CASSATSKGTDTQYF. CDR3 coding DNA: TGTGCCAGCAGTGCTACTAGCAAAGGCACAGATACGCAGTATTTT.

This clone was recorded a few times. The chain employs TRBV5-4 and TRBJ2-5, with a possible D match to TRBD1 (6 bases). Trimming stripped 5 bases from V and 2 bases from J, with 13 bases between. From germline, CDR1 is SGHNT and CDR2 YYREEE (reference sequence). This CDR3 spans 14 amino acids. CDR3 loop: CASSFDRSQETQYF. CDR3 nucleotide sequence: TGTGCCAGCAGTTTCGACAGGAGTCAAGAGACCCAGTACTTC.

In its sample, this clone was seen a few times. This rearrangement joins TRBV7-3 to TRBJ2-7; possibly TRBD1 for D (5 bases). The germline V and J ends were trimmed by 5 bases and 2 bases, with 10 bases remaining between them. The CDR3 runs to 13 residues. Germline-derived CDR1 and CDR2 are SGHTA and FQGTGA. As DNA, the CDR3 is TGTGCCAGCAGCGAACAGGCCGCCTACGAGCAGTACTTC. Translation: CASSEQAAYEQYF.

This clone was counted a few times. The V call is TRBV30, the J call TRBJ1-1; TRBD1 is a possible D gene (5 bases). This CDR3 contains 14 residues. V was clipped by 4 bases and J by 3 bases, with 15 bases between them. Germline V CDR1 and CDR2: GTSNPN, SVGIG (reference sequence). This chain's CDR3 is CAWMFRDRYTEAFF. CDR3 bases: TGTGCCTGGATGTTCAGGGATAGGTACACTGAAGCTTTCTTT.

In this sample, this clone turned up a few times. The germline gene is not matched at one end of the junction; a read error may be the cause. The V gene is TRBV6-1, the J gene TRBJ2-5, with TRBD2 identical over 7 bases. Germline assignment: CDR1 MNHNS and CDR2 SASEGT. CDR3 size: 12 residues. The chain's CDR3 is CALEGGGETQYF. CDR3 nucleotide sequence: TGCGCGTTGGAGGGCGGGGGAGAGACCCAGTACTTC.

CDR3 nucleotide sequence: TGTGCCAGCAGTGAAGGTCGAGGGCTCGGCAATCAGCCCCAGCATTTT. Translated, it gives CASSEGRGLGNQPQHF. The chain combines TRBV6-1 with TRBJ1-5, with D unresolved. CDR1 is MNHNS and CDR2 is SASEGT in the germline V gene. This CDR3 is built from 16 residues. The V end was cut by 1 base, the J end by 2 bases, with 12 bases between.

The V and J genes are TRBV5-6 and TRBJ1-2; TRBD1 aligns across 7 bases. Germline CDR1 reads SGHDT; CDR2 reads YYEEEE. V dropped 3 bases and J dropped 8; count of bases not matched to a gene: 16. The CDR3 has 16 residues. The CDR3 here is CASSYIPGQRVGGYTF. CDR3 nucleotide sequence: TGTGCCAGCAGCTACATTCCGGGACAGAGAGTGGGGGGCTACACCTTC.

The chain has TRBV19 and TRBJ2-4, with D possibly being TRBD1 (6 bases). The CDR3 spans 13 residues. Germline V gene sequence: CDR1 LNHDA, CDR2 SQIVND (reference sequence). Trimming pared 5 bases from V and 6 bases from J, leaving 11 bases between. CDR3 loop: CASSESRGNIQYF. CDR3 in DNA: TGTGCCAGTAGTGAGTCCAGGGGAAACATTCAGTACTTC. The full variable domain, with the rest looked up from reference TRBV19 and TRBJ2-4, is DGGITQSPKYLFRKEGQNVTLSCEQNLNHDAMYWYRQDPGQGLRLIYYSQIVNDFQKGDIAEGYSVSREKKESFPLTVTSAQKNPTAFYLCASSESRGNIQYFGAGTRLSVL.

This clone was detected only a few times. V is TRBV30 and J is TRBJ2-3; weak D call: TRBD1 (6 bases). The V end lost 0 bases, the J end lost 5 bases, and 18 bases lay between the germline ends. Germline CDR1 is GTSNPN and CDR2 is SVGIG (reference sequence). The CDR3 has 16 amino acids. CDR3 nucleotide sequence: TGTGCCTGGAGTGTACAGGGCGGAGGTGGGGTAGATACGCAGTATTTT. Translating gives CAWSVQGGGGVDTQYF.

This clone turned up a few times. V is TRBV6-6 and J is TRBJ1-2; 12 positions match TRBD1. The CDR3 contains 15 residues. J gave up 4 bases and V 5 bases, and 5 bases lay outside the gene matches. The germline CDR1 and CDR2 sequences are MNHNY and SVGAGI (reference sequence). CDR3 residues: CASSTGTGGLYGYTF. CDR3 coding DNA: TGTGCCAGCAGTACCGGGACAGGGGGCCTCTATGGCTACACCTTC.

The chain employs TRBV29-1 and TRBJ1-3; TRBD1 matches at 7 bases. The junction had 0 bases not matched to a gene; V was cut back by 2 bases and J by 2 bases. Germline lookup yields CDR1 SQVTM and CDR2 ANQGSEA. The CDR3 spans 13 residues. CDR3 bases: TGCAGCGTTGAACAGGGGGCTGGAAACACCATATATTTT. Translated: CSVEQGAGNTIYF.

Only a few counts were recorded for this clone. J is TRBJ2-3 and V is TRBV7-2; TRBD1 matches 7 bases. J lost 2 bases, V lost 5 bases, and 10 bases had no gene match. Germline CDR1 is SGHTA and CDR2 is FQGNSA. This CDR3 contains 16 residues. CDR3 bases: TGTGCCAGCAGCCAACCGAGACAGGGAGACACAGATACGCAGTATTTT. This translates into CASSQPRQGDTDTQYF.

There are a few counts of this clone. This CDR3 is CASSSGTQPYNEQFF. The CDR3 DNA sequence: TGTGCCAGCAGTAGCGGGACACAGCCTTACAATGAGCAGTTCTTC. This chain joins TRBV28 and TRBJ2-1; the D gene is possibly TRBD2 (7 bases). Trimming removed 5 bases at V and 4 bases at J, with 15 bases between. Germline-derived CDR1 and CDR2 are MDHEN and SYDVKM. The CDR3 length is 15 residues.